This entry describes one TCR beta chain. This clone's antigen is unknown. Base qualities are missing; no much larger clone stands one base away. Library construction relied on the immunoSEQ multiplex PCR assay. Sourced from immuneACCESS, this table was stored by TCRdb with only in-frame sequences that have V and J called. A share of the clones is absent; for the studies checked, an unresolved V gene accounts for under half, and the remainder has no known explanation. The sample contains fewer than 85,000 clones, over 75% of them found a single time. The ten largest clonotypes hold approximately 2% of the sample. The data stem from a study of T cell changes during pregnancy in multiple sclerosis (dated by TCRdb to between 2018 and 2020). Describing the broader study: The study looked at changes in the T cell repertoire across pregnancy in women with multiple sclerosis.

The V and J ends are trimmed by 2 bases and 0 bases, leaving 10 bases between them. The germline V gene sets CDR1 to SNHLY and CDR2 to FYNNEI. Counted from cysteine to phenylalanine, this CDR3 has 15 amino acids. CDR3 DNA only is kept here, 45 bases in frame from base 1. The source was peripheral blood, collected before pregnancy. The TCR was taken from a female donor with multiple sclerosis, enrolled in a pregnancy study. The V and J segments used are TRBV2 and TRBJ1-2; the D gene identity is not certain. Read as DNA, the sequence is TGTGCCAGCAGTGAAACCCGAGCCGCTAACTATGGCTACACCTTC. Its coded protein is CASSETRAANYGYTF.